The clone carrying this T cell receptor (beta chain) was counted once. It was with 60 Vbeta and 13 Jbeta primers that the PCR ran. The table came from immunoSEQ multiplex PCR; TCRdb's copy has only in-frame clones and leaves some out. The sample includes 140,000 or so clones, about 66% of them seen just once. The sample is drawn from a study of cytomegalovirus exposure and HLA in healthy donors. In germline, CDR1 is MGHRA, CDR2 YSYEKL. Trimming left V 0 bases short and J 8 bases short, with 16 bases between. This CDR3 is 16 amino acids long. This sequence joins TRBV4-1 and TRBJ1-4, with D unresolved. The clonotype was recovered from a male donor in good health and CMV-seronegative. Material: PBMCs. The CDR3 nucleotides are TGCGCCAGCAGCCAAGATCCGGCGCGGGTACGGGAAAAACTGTTTTTT. Residues: CASSQDPARVREKLFF.